This TCR beta chain originates from a study of cytomegalovirus exposure and HLA in healthy donors. The wider study: Prior work identified around 110 million unique TCR beta sequences in approximately 180 million T cells.

This PCR relied on a set of 60 Vbeta primers and 13 Jbeta primers. TCRdb's copy holds only in-frame clones and misses some; the assay was immunoSEQ multiplex PCR. This table holds 30,000 to 40,000 clones, around 82% found once. Trimming removed 4 bases at V and 10 bases at J, with 17 bases between. Germline lookup yields CDR1 SGHDT and CDR2 YYEEEE. The CDR3 has 14 residues. The sequenced sample consisted of PBMCs. The rearrangement links TRBV5-6 to TRBJ2-2; perhaps TRBD1 as D (6 bases). The TCR sequence derives from a woman aged 18-29 years in good health and CMV-seropositive. The CDR3 DNA reads TGTGCCAGCAGCCCGGGGACAACCCGCGTGGAGCTGTTTTTT. Its translation: CASSPGTTRVELFF.